This T cell receptor (beta chain) was observed in a study of blood T cell repertoires in COVID-19. Method: immunoSEQ multiplex PCR; TCRdb's copy keeps in-frame clones and lacks some. The table lists 350,000 to 450,000 clones, around 89% of them singletons. V was clipped by 3 bases and J by 9 bases, with 8 bases between them. Germline CDR1 SNHLY, CDR2 FYNNEI. This CDR3 comprises 11 residues. Sequenced sample: PBMCs or T cells enriched from blood (not recorded which). This TCR came from a man aged 25 to 40 who had recovered from COVID-19. The chain employs TRBV2 and TRBJ2-5; D uncertain. CDR3 sequence: CASSDFPSQYF. The CDR3, as DNA: TGTGCCAGCAGTGATTTCCCGTCCCAGTACTTC.